These T cell receptor beta chains were read from a single sample in a study of T cell changes during pregnancy in multiple sclerosis. This table comes from immunoSEQ multiplex PCR, and its TCRdb copy is limited to in-frame clones, with some not included. The sample has around 96,000 clones, roughly 91% seen once. This sample comprised peripheral blood, obtained in the first trimester of pregnancy. Receptors originate from a female donor with multiple sclerosis, enrolled in a pregnancy study. CDR3s include the opening cysteine and the closing phenylalanine or tryptophan. The D gene is left open where the match is weak. The size of a clone is reported for some rows only, either as once, few or many, or as a class for expanded clones.

14 TRBJ2-3 - TRBV2 once CASRSTSSADTQYF TGTGCCAGCAGAAGTACTAGCTCAGCAGATACGCAGTATTTT
15 TRBJ2-1 TRBD1 TRBV19 - CASSPRQGGDDEQFF TGTGCCAGTAGTCCACGACAGGGGGGTGACGATGAGCAGTTCTTC
15 TRBJ1-5 - TRBV9 once CASSVGQLSNQPQHF TGTGCCAGCAGCGTTGGACAGCTTAGCAATCAGCCCCAGCATTTT
14 TRBJ1-5 - TRBV5-6 - CASSLLQGNQPQHF TGTGCCAGCAGCTTGCTACAGGGAAATCAGCCCCAGCATTTT
14 TRBJ1-3 - TRBV2 - CASGGDRPGNTIYF TGTGCCAGCGGGGGGGACCGTCCTGGAAACACCATATATTTT
15 TRBJ2-7 TRBD1 TRBV5-4 - CASSPGSGTVSEQYF TGTGCCAGCAGCCCTGGTTCCGGGACAGTAAGCGAGCAGTACTTC
13 TRBJ2-7 - TRBV29-1 - CSVESGGDYEQYF TGCAGCGTCGAGTCGGGGGGCGACTACGAGCAGTACTTC
13 TRBJ2-1 TRBD1 TRBV27 - CASSPGTGDEQFF TGTGCCAGCAGTCCCGGGACAGGGGATGAGCAGTTCTTC
11 TRBJ2-3 - TRBV2 - CASSNPDTQYF TGTGCCAGCAGTAATCCTGATACGCAGTATTTT
15 TRBJ1-3 TRBD1 TRBV7-2 - CASSSQGAGGNTIYF TGTGCCAGCAGCTCCCAGGGGGCGGGTGGAAACACCATATATTTT
15 TRBJ2-1 TRBD1 TRBV7-3 - CASSLTGGQGNEQFF TGTGCCAGCAGCTTAACGGGAGGACAGGGGAATGAGCAGTTCTTC
18 TRBJ2-3 TRBD2 TRBV5-1 - CASSLGLAGGGHADTQYF TGCGCCAGCAGCTTGGGACTAGCGGGGGGGGGCCACGCAGATACGCAGTATTTT
17 TRBJ1-1 - TRBV9 - CASSGGTLYPPNTEAFF TGTGCCAGCAGCGGGGGGACTCTCTACCCCCCGAACACTGAAGCTTTCTTT
15 TRBJ1-3 - TRBV5-1 - CASSSGPRPGNTIYF TGCGCCAGCAGCTCTGGGCCAAGACCTGGAAACACCATATATTTT
14 TRBJ1-2 - TRBV5-1 - CASRLQAGNYGYTF TGCGCCAGCAGGTTGCAGGCGGGAAACTATGGCTACACCTTC
12 TRBJ2-5 - TRBV18 - CASSLEQETQYF TGTGCCAGCTCACTGGAGCAAGAGACCCAGTACTTC
15 TRBJ1-2 TRBD1 TRBV5-6 - CASSPSDRGPYGYTF TGTGCCAGCAGCCCATCGGACAGGGGGCCATATGGCTACACCTTC
11 TRBJ2-7 - TRBV6-1 - CASSPRVVQYF TGTGCCAGCAGCCCCAGGGTGGTGCAGTACTTC
13 TRBJ1-5 - TRBV19 - CASSVTGLRPQHF TGTGCCAGTAGTGTGACAGGCTTAAGACCCCAGCATTTT
16 TRBJ2-1 TRBD2 TRBV5-1 - CASSLEPSGGSNEQFF TGCGCCAGCAGCTTGGAGCCCAGCGGGGGGTCTAATGAGCAGTTCTTC
12 TRBJ1-1 - TRBV19 - CAIRGRNTEAFF TGTGCCATTAGGGGCAGGAACACTGAAGCTTTCTTT
15 TRBJ1-2 - TRBV4-1 - CASSPEVLANYGYTF TGCGCCAGCAGCCCAGAAGTCTTAGCTAACTATGGCTACACCTTC
13 TRBJ2-7 - TRBV10-3 - CAISVQLAYEQYF TGTGCCATCAGTGTCCAACTAGCCTACGAGCAGTACTTC
18 TRBJ2-2 TRBD2 TRBV7-8 - CASSLRLAGGSITGELFF TGTGCCAGCAGCTTGAGACTAGCGGGGGGCTCTATCACCGGGGAGCTGTTTTTT
16 TRBJ2-1 TRBD2 TRBV9 - CASSPWGGTANNEQFF TGTGCCAGCAGCCCCTGGGGAGGGACGGCAAACAATGAGCAGTTCTTC
13 TRBJ1-5 - TRBV7-6 - CASSLGSRQPQHF TGTGCCAGCAGCTTAGGATCGCGACAGCCCCAGCATTTT
13 TRBJ2-7 TRBD2 TRBV11-3 - CASSLGGDYEQYF TGTGCCAGCAGCTTGGGGGGGGATTACGAGCAGTACTTC
18 TRBJ2-2 TRBD2 TRBV2 - CASSWSSGAGRATGELFF TGTGCCAGCAGTTGGTCTAGCGGGGCTGGTAGGGCCACCGGGGAGCTGTTTTTT
16 TRBJ2-7 - TRBV9 - CASSVAPLGFGGEQYF TGTGCCAGCAGCGTAGCCCCGCTCGGGTTTGGTGGCGAGCAGTACTTC
14 TRBJ1-6 - TRBV28 - CASSPTVSGSPLHF TGTGCCAGCAGTCCCACAGTTTCTGGTTCACCCCTCCACTTT
15 TRBJ2-5 TRBD1 TRBV18 - CASSAGTGPLETQYF TGTGCCAGCTCAGCAGGGACAGGGCCCCTGGAGACCCAGTACTTC
14 TRBJ1-1 - TRBV5-8 - CASSSDAGNTEAFF TGTGCCAGCAGCTCGGACGCGGGGAACACTGAAGCTTTCTTT
14 TRBJ2-3 TRBD1 TRBV5-4 - CASSRDRSTDTQYF TGTGCCAGCAGCCGGGACAGGAGCACAGATACGCAGTATTTT
14 TRBJ1-6 - TRBV12-5 once CASGFSVPRRALHF TGTGCTAGTGGTTTTTCGGTCCCGAGGAGAGCCCTCCACTTT
19 TRBJ1-4 - TRBV5-6 - CASSPGRVSQIVGHEKLFF TGTGCCAGCAGCCCAGGCAGGGTATCACAAATCGTAGGTCATGAAAAACTGTTTTTT
15 TRBJ1-3 - TRBV15 - CATSRDRVSGNTIYF TGTGCCACCAGCAGAGATCGGGTCTCTGGAAACACCATATATTTT
17 TRBJ1-1 - TRBV5-6 - CASSAVPTVGSNTEAFF TGTGCCAGCAGCGCGGTTCCGACAGTCGGAAGCAACACTGAAGCTTTCTTT
17 TRBJ1-6 TRBD1 TRBV5-1 once CASSRNRRDRDNSPLHF TGCGCCAGCAGCAGGAATCGTCGGGACAGGGATAATTCACCCCTCCACTTT
12 TRBJ2-7 TRBD1 TRBV14 - CASSRDRAEQYF TGTGCCAGCAGCAGGGACAGGGCCGAGCAGTACTTC
17 TRBJ1-2 - TRBV4-1 - CASSQDQGTGIFGGYTF TGCGCCAGCAGCCAAGATCAGGGGACGGGAATATTCGGTGGCTACACCTTC
17 TRBJ2-1 - TRBV19 - CASSVGRGESSYNEQFF TGTGCCAGTAGTGTTGGCCGGGGAGAGAGCTCCTACAATGAGCAGTTCTTC
13 TRBJ2-7 TRBD1 TRBV27 - CAIPGQDSYEQYF TGTGCCATCCCGGGACAGGACTCCTACGAGCAGTACTTC
13 TRBJ2-7 TRBD2 TRBV5-1 - CASSLAGGDEQYF TGCGCCAGCAGCTTGGCCGGGGGGGACGAGCAGTACTTC
14 TRBJ2-7 - TRBV9 - CASSPGDGAYEQYF TGTGCCAGCAGCCCGGGGGACGGAGCCTACGAGCAGTACTTC
13 TRBJ1-1 - TRBV6-1 - CASSPTGNTEAFF TGTGCCAGCAGCCCGACAGGTAACACTGAAGCTTTCTTT
15 TRBJ2-3 TRBD1 TRBV7-9 - CASSPRTGGSDTQYF TGTGCCAGCAGCCCGCGGACAGGGGGATCAGATACGCAGTATTTT
15 TRBJ2-1 TRBD2 TRBV30 once CAWSNLAGGTHEQFF TGTGCCTGGAGTAATTTAGCGGGGGGCACCCATGAGCAGTTCTTC
14 TRBJ1-1 TRBD1 TRBV2 - CASSEPTGDTEAFF TGTGCCAGCAGTGAGCCCACAGGGGACACTGAAGCTTTCTTT
13 TRBJ2-1 - TRBV11-3 - CASSLAGMNEQFF TGTGCCAGCAGCTTAGCGGGGATGAATGAGCAGTTCTTC
16 TRBJ2-1 - TRBV6-5 - CASSSIPLTGRNEQFF TGTGCCAGCAGTTCCATTCCTCTGACAGGGAGGAATGAGCAGTTCTTC
16 TRBJ1-3 TRBD1 TRBV11-2 - CASSLIRGQTGNTIYF TGTGCCAGCAGCTTAATTAGGGGGCAGACTGGAAACACCATATATTTT
16 TRBJ2-2 TRBD2 TRBV5-4 - CASSSTRGGGTGELFF TGTGCCAGCAGCTCGACACGGGGGGGCGGCACCGGGGAGCTGTTTTTT
15 TRBJ1-4 - TRBV6-1 once CASSEAVGAREKLFF TGTGCCAGCAGTGAAGCGGTGGGGGCGCGTGAAAAACTGTTTTTT
13 TRBJ2-5 - TRBV5-1 once CASSLTGLKTQYF TGCGCCAGCAGCCTTACAGGGTTAAAGACCCAGTACTTC
13 TRBJ2-3 - TRBV10-2 - CASSEGRGDTQYF TGCGCCAGCAGTGAGGGGAGAGGGGATACGCAGTATTTT
16 TRBJ1-5 - TRBV19 - CASSTLGGSSNQPQHF TGTGCCAGTAGTACCCTGGGGGGAAGTAGCAATCAGCCCCAGCATTTT
15 TRBJ2-3 TRBD2 TRBV29-1 - CSAEMLAGRTDTQYF TGCAGCGCGGAAATGCTAGCGGGGCGCACAGATACGCAGTATTTT
17 TRBJ2-3 - TRBV7-7 - CASSPHFSGANGGTQYF TGTGCTAGCAGCCCCCACTTCTCCGGGGCGAACGGGGGTACGCAGTATTTT
19 TRBJ2-1 TRBD1 TRBV9 - CASSVTGAPPLSNYNEQFF TGTGCCAGCAGCGTCACAGGGGCACCTCCCCTAAGTAACTACAATGAGCAGTTCTTC